This passage covers 10 T cell receptor beta chains from one sample sequenced in a study of PD-L1 blockade in urothelial cancer. Data came from immunoSEQ multiplex PCR; TCRdb stores just in-frame clones and leaves some out. Found here are about 42,000 clones, roughly 80% of them singletons; the top ten hold under 3%. The sequenced sample was PBMCs, obtained around atezolizumab (anti-PD-L1) treatment. The receptors here all came from a man between 65 and 79 years old with urothelial cancer.

This clone came up a few times. The chain recombines TRBV30 with TRBJ1-3, with unresolved D. The CDR3 has 14 amino acids. The V gene's germline CDR1 is GTSNPN and CDR2 SVGIG (reference sequence). The ends were cut back, 3 bases at V and 4 bases at J, with 13 bases in the middle. CDR3 residues: CAWSRRRVGNTIYF. CDR3 bases: TGTGCCTGGAGCCGGAGGCGGGTCGGAAACACCATATATTTT.

The V and J genes are TRBV28 and TRBJ1-5; 7 bases agree with TRBD1. The V gene's germline CDR1 is MDHEN and CDR2 SYDVKM. J was trimmed by 0 bases and V by 5 bases; bases with no gene match: 16. This CDR3 spans 19 amino acids. CDR3 nucleotides: TGTGCCAGCAGTCACCTTTGGGACAGAGCTTATTATAGCAATCAGCCCCAGCATTTT. It codes for CASSHLWDRAYYSNQPQHF.

This chain joins TRBV7-8 and TRBJ1-1; D gene ambiguous. The CDR3 length is 12 residues. Germline CDR1 and CDR2: SGHVS and FQNEAQ. Trimming took 5 bases from V and 8 from J, leaving 12 bases between them. The CDR3: CASSLEVGEAFF. The CDR3 DNA reads TGTGCCAGCAGCCTGGAGGTGGGGGAAGCTTTCTTT. The entire variable domain, with the rest obtained from reference TRBV7-8 and TRBJ1-1, is as follows: GAGVSQSPRYKVAKRGQDVALRCDPISGHVSLFWYQQALGQGPEFLTYFQNEAQLDKSGLPSDRFFAERPEGSVSTLKIQRTQQEDSAVYLCASSLEVGEAFFGQGTRLTVV.

This rearrangement joins TRBV28 to TRBJ2-1; D ambiguous. This CDR3 has 13 residues. Germline V lookup: CDR1 MDHEN, CDR2 SYDVKM. Trimming shortened V by 2 bases and J by 5 bases, and 7 bases separated the two germline ends. The CDR3 DNA reads as TGTGCCAGCAGTTTAGCGCAAGACAATGAGCAGTTCTTC. Encoded protein: CASSLAQDNEQFF.

This clone was seen a handful of times. The chain employs TRBV7-2 and TRBJ2-1; 11 bases fit TRBD2. Germline-derived CDR1 and CDR2 are SGHTA and FQGNSA. V gave up 4 bases and J gave up 5 bases; unmatched junction bases: 4. The CDR3 extends over 15 amino acids. The chain's CDR3 is CASSSRGLADNEQFF. In DNA form, the CDR3 reads TGTGCCAGCAGCTCCCGGGGACTAGCGGACAATGAGCAGTTCTTC.

Notes on this clone: The same CDR3 also results from other DNA sequences found in this sample. The chain joins TRBV7-9 to TRBJ1-1; TRBD1 matches at 9 bases. The J segment lost 2 bases and the V segment lost 6 bases, leaving 4 bases of the junction unmatched. Germline V gene lookup returns CDR1 SEHNR and CDR2 FQNEAQ (reference sequence). CDR3 size: 14 residues. CDR3 DNA sequence: TGTGCCAGCAGACCGGGACAGGGAAACACTGAAGCTTTCTTT. Translating it yields CASRPGQGNTEAFF. The full variable domain, completed using reference TRBV7-9 and TRBJ1-1, is DTGVSQNPRHKITKRGQNVTFRCDPISEHNRLYWYRQTLGQGPEFLTYFQNEAQLEKSRLLSDRFSAERPKGSFSTLEIQRTEQGDSAMYLCASRPGQGNTEAFFGQGTRLTVV.

The chain employs TRBV29-1 and TRBJ2-2; 8 bases align to TRBD1. CDR1 and CDR2 (germline): SQVTM, ANQGSEA. The CDR3 covers 17 residues. J lost 1 base, V lost 6 bases, and 13 bases had no gene match. CDR3 nucleotides: TGCAGCGTCGCGGGATCGACAGGGGCCCAGAACACCGGGGAGCTGTTTTTT. It is translated as CSVAGSTGAQNTGELFF.

The chain employs TRBV7-3 and TRBJ2-1; 7 nucleotides line up with TRBD2. The junction had 7 bases not matched to a gene; V was cut back by 5 bases and J by 6 bases. Germline CDR1 SGHTA, CDR2 FQGTGA. This CDR3 is built from 14 residues. The CDR3 DNA follows: TGTGCCAGCAGCGCCCGGGACTATAGCAATGAGCAGTTCTTC. This gives the protein CASSARDYSNEQFF.

V usage is TRBV7-2 and J usage is TRBJ2-3; TRBD1 agrees at 9 bases. Unmatched junction bases numbered 4, after V lost 5 bases and J lost 1 base. The germline gives CDR1 SGHTA, CDR2 FQGNSA. CDR3 length: 15 amino acids. The CDR3 loop reads CASSPRTGGTDTQYF. CDR3 nucleotides: TGTGCCAGCAGCCCCCGGACAGGGGGCACAGATACGCAGTATTTT.

The chain carries TRBV27 and TRBJ2-1; D ambiguous. Germline values: CDR1 MNHEY, CDR2 SMNVEV (reference sequence). Trimming took off 2 bases at V and 9 bases at J, with 20 bases between the two ends. The CDR3 extends over 16 amino acids. The CDR3 DNA reads as TGTGCCAGCAGTTTAGCCGGCCACTCGCCGAACAGTGAGCAGTTCTTC. Its protein product is CASSLAGHSPNSEQFF.